The T cell receptor (beta chain) under discussion was sequenced for a study of CD8 T cells in Susac syndrome. At the level of the study: Each patient with Susac syndrome, at the time of blood draw, was therapy-naive, on corticosteroids, or on intravenous immunoglobulin alone.

In its sample, this clonotype was seen once. Random hexamers were used to reverse transcribe the RNA input (roughly 0.5 to 1 ug). TCRdb reprocessed the immunoSEQ multiplex PCR reads with MiXCR, giving one entry per CDR3 protein. The sample has roughly 250,000 distinct CDR3 sequences; almost 97% are singletons. Blood CD8+ and CD4+ T cells underwent high-throughput TCR beta sequencing. This receptor was taken from a human donor with Susac syndrome. Material: CD4+ T cells from PBMCs.

Here the CDR3 DNA reads TGTGCCAGCAGTCCGCCGGACAGGGTAAATGAGCAGTTCTTC. Its protein is CASSPPDRVNEQFF. The rearrangement joins TRBV5-4 to TRBJ2-1; 8 nucleotides match TRBD1. CDR3 size: 14 residues. Germline CDR1 is SGHNT and CDR2 is YYREEE (reference sequence). After removal of 5 bases from V and 7 bases from J, the junction contained 8 bases not matched to a gene.